One and the same sample provided the 22 T cell receptor beta chains below, sequenced in a study of shared clonotypes between healthy human individuals. The method was immunoSEQ multiplex PCR; TCRdb's version includes in-frame clones alone and lacks a portion of them. The data show more than 550,000 clones, less than 95% seen once. The specimen was memory CD8+ T cells from PBMCs. Subset reported: CD45RO+ cells pooled with CCR7-negative TemRA cells. These receptors were taken from a man aged 18-30 years in good health. Some clones in this sample may be carry-over from other donors' samples.

This clone has just one count. This chain uses TRBV19 with TRBJ1-1; D not resolved. Deletions cut 5 bases from V and 6 bases from J, with 19 bases between. The germline gives CDR1 LNHDA, CDR2 SQIVND (reference sequence). The CDR3 length is 15 residues. DNA of the CDR3: TGTGCCAGTAGTCCTGAGCCGGGTACCACCCCTGAAGCTTTCTTT. Amino acids: CASSPEPGTTPEAFF.

Here the CDR3 DNA reads TGCAGCGTTGAAAGTCCGGACAGTTCCTACGAGCAGTACTTC. Protein product: CSVESPDSSYEQYF. V usage is TRBV29-1 and J usage is TRBJ2-7, with TRBD1 as a possible D gene (6 bases). CDR1 and CDR2 (germline): SQVTM, ANQGSEA. With 2 bases removed from V and 1 base from J, the gap between germline ends came to 12 bases. The CDR3 runs to 14 residues.

The chain links TRBV4-2 to TRBJ2-1; D call uncertain. Germline lookup yields CDR1 LGHNA and CDR2 YNFKEQ. The ends were cut back, 0 bases at V and 10 bases at J, with 10 bases in the middle. This CDR3 spans 13 amino acids. CDR3 DNA sequence: TGTGCCAGCAGCCAAGATCGGCTCAGAGAGCAGTTCTTC. This sequence encodes CASSQDRLREQFF.

V usage is TRBV28 and J usage is TRBJ2-3; TRBD2 agrees at 10 bases. With V trimmed by 6 bases and J by 6 bases, 15 bases remained unmatched. CDR3 size: 17 residues. Germline CDR1 and CDR2: MDHEN and SYDVKM. Here the CDR3 DNA reads TGTGCCAGCAGACACCCCTCCGGGACTAGCGTTTGGGATACGCAGTATTTT. Its translation: CASRHPSGTSVWDTQYF.

This clone was found once. Here the CDR3 reads CASSLAPGVKPKLFF. In nucleotides, the CDR3 is TGTGCCAGCAGCTTAGCTCCGGGGGTGAAGCCCAAACTGTTTTTT. The rearrangement joins TRBV13 to TRBJ1-4; D perhaps matches TRBD1 (5 bases). Trimming removed 1 base from V and 11 bases from J, with 17 bases in between. Germline V lookup: CDR1 PRHDT, CDR2 FYEKMQ (reference sequence). There are 15 residues in the CDR3.

The rearrangement uses TRBV28 and TRBJ2-7; no clear D. CDR3 length: 17 amino acids. The V gene lost 6 bases and the J gene lost 5 bases, with 26 bases spanning the gap. Germline V gene data show CDR1 as MDHEN and CDR2 as SYDVKM. The chain's CDR3 is CASRTQPGYSGWDEQYF. As DNA, the CDR3 is TGTGCCAGCAGAACCCAACCGGGCTATTCCGGGTGGGACGAGCAGTACTTC. Together with reference TRBV28 and TRBJ2-7, the CDR3 gives the full variable domain: DVKVTQSSRYLVKRTGEKVFLECVQDMDHENMFWYRQDPGLGLRLIYFSYDVKMKEKGDIPEGYSVSREKKERFSLILESASTNQTSMYLCASRTQPGYSGWDEQYFGPGTRLTVT.

CDR3: CAWEGGNQPQHF. The CDR3, as DNA: TGTGCCTGGGAGGGCGGCAATCAGCCCCAGCATTTT. V gene TRBV30 combines with J gene TRBJ1-5; D not certain. In germline, CDR1 is GTSNPN, CDR2 SVGIG (reference sequence). CDR3 length: 12 amino acids. V was pared by 5 bases and J by 2 bases, with 7 bases between.

J is TRBJ1-1 and V is TRBV13; tentatively, D is TRBD1 (5 bases). Germline V gene sequence: CDR1 PRHDT, CDR2 FYEKMQ (reference sequence). V was trimmed by 5 bases and J by 4 bases, leaving 11 bases between them. The CDR3 extends over 13 amino acids. CDR3 sequence: CASSPGTATEAFF. Here the CDR3 DNA reads TGTGCCAGCAGCCCGGGGACCGCCACTGAAGCTTTCTTT. The whole variable domain, remainder taken from reference TRBV13 and TRBJ1-1, is AAGVIQSPRHLIKEKRETATLKCYPIPRHDTVYWYQQGPGQDPQFLISFYEKMQSDKGSIPDRFSAQQFSDYHSELNMSSLELGDSALYFCASSPGTATEAFFGQGTRLTVV.

The V gene is TRBV27, the J gene TRBJ2-1; 11 nucleotides line up with TRBD1. J gave up 3 bases and V 7 bases, and 5 bases lay outside the gene matches. CDR1 and CDR2 (germline): MNHEY, SMNVEV (reference sequence). The CDR3 contains 15 residues. The CDR3 region is CASTPGTGGYNEQFF. The CDR3 region has the DNA TGTGCCAGCACCCCAGGGACAGGGGGCTACAATGAGCAGTTCTTC.

V is TRBV5-4 and J is TRBJ2-5; 15 bases match TRBD2. Trimming removed 3 bases from V and 4 bases from J; junction bases left unmatched: 1. Looked up from germline, CDR1 is SGHNT and CDR2 is YYREEE (reference sequence). This CDR3 is built from 15 residues. The CDR3 DNA is TGTGCCAGCAGCTGGGGACTAGCGGGAGGAGAGACCCAGTACTTC. Translating gives CASSWGLAGGETQYF.

This chain links TRBV28 with TRBJ2-7; no definite D call. V gave up 2 bases and J gave up 0 bases, with 11 bases separating them. The CDR3 totals 15 residues. From germline, CDR1 is MDHEN and CDR2 SYDVKM. CDR3 DNA: TGTGCCAGCAGTTTACGATTCCGTGTCTCCTACGAGCAGTACTTC. Protein sequence: CASSLRFRVSYEQYF.

The chain employs TRBV19 and TRBJ1-4; D is ambiguous. CDR1 and CDR2 (germline): LNHDA, SQIVND (reference sequence). Trimming took off 7 bases at V and 3 bases at J, with 9 bases between the two ends. This CDR3 spans 13 amino acids. The CDR3 DNA reads as TGTGCCAGTACCCGGGCTTCTAATGAAAAACTGTTTTTT. Translating gives CASTRASNEKLFF.

CDR3 bases: TGTGCCAGCGGAACGGAGGGGACTGAAGCTTTCTTT. It translates to CASGTEGTEAFF. The chain couples TRBV28 to TRBJ1-1; D may be TRBD1 (5 bases). V was pared by 8 bases and J by 5 bases, with 12 bases between. Germline V gene lookup returns CDR1 MDHEN and CDR2 SYDVKM. This CDR3 is built from 12 residues.

V is TRBV13 and J is TRBJ2-5; D tentatively reads TRBD1 or TRBD2 (6 bases each). There are 16 residues in the CDR3. CDR1 is PRHDT and CDR2 is FYEKMQ in the germline V gene (reference sequence). V was cut by 3 bases and J by 5 bases, with 19 bases left in between. CDR3: CASSFGMEGGLETQYF. The CDR3 DNA is TGTGCCAGCAGCTTTGGAATGGAAGGGGGGCTTGAGACCCAGTACTTC.

The rearrangement links TRBV10-3 to TRBJ1-1; D not resolved. From germline, CDR1 is ENHRY and CDR2 SYGVKD. There are 13 residues in the CDR3. Trimming removed 6 bases from V and 1 base from J, with 9 bases in between. Here the CDR3 reads CAISPGGNTEAFF. In DNA, the CDR3 is TGTGCCATCAGCCCCGGCGGGAACACTGAAGCTTTCTTT.

V gene TRBV19 combines with J gene TRBJ2-1; either TRBD1 or TRBD2 may supply D (5 bases each). The CDR3 sequence is 14 residues long. The germline V and J ends were trimmed by 6 bases and 6 bases, with 15 bases remaining between them. Germline V CDR1 and CDR2: LNHDA, SQIVND (reference sequence). The CDR3 DNA is TGTGCCAGTAGCCGGGACCGACCTCCCAATGAGCAGTTCTTC. It translates to CASSRDRPPNEQFF.

This sequence joins TRBV28 and TRBJ1-5; no clear D gene. Germline CDR1 is MDHEN and CDR2 is SYDVKM. V lost 4 bases and J 1 base, leaving 11 bases between the germline ends. The CDR3 is made up of 15 amino acids. CDR3 bases: TGTGCCAGCAGTTCCTTTGTCGGGAGCAATCAGCCCCAGCATTTT. Residues: CASSSFVGSNQPQHF.

The chain combines TRBV29-1 with TRBJ2-6, with D tentatively TRBD2 (6 bases). The CDR3 contains 14 residues. The germline V and J ends were trimmed by 7 bases and 1 base, with 11 bases remaining between them. Germline CDR1 SQVTM, CDR2 ANQGSEA. CDR3 sequence reads: CSAAGPSGANVLTF. The CDR3 bases are TGCAGCGCCGCGGGACCATCTGGGGCCAACGTCCTGACTTTC. The variable domain in full, with the rest retrieved from reference TRBV29-1 and TRBJ2-6, is SAVISQKPSRDICQRGTSLTIQCQVDSQVTMMFWYRQQPGQSLTLIATANQGSEATYESGFVIDKFPISRPNLTFSTLTVSNMSPEDSSIYLCSAAGPSGANVLTFGAGSRLTVL.

The rearrangement uses TRBV4-2 and TRBJ2-2, with 9 bases fitting TRBD2. Per the germline V gene, CDR1 is LGHNA and CDR2 is YNFKEQ. The CDR3 length is 18 residues. V gave up 0 bases and J gave up 3 bases; unmatched junction bases: 8. The CDR3 nucleotides read TGTGCCAGCAGCCAAGAACCTAGGGTAGCGGGAGACACCGGGGAGCTGTTTTTT. Encoded protein: CASSQEPRVAGDTGELFF.

The gene calls are TRBV4-1 and TRBJ2-3, with unresolved D. The ends were cut back, 5 bases at V and 6 bases at J, with 12 bases in the middle. Germline CDR1 reads MGHRA; CDR2 reads YSYEKL. The CDR3 consists of 13 residues. The CDR3 nucleotides are TGCGCCAGCAGCTCCAATCCTCGGGATACGCAGTATTTT. Amino acids: CASSSNPRDTQYF.

The rearrangement joins TRBV5-8 to TRBJ1-5; D gene uncertain. There are 18 residues in the CDR3. Trimming shortened V by 4 bases and J by 3 bases, and 23 bases separated the two germline ends. CDR1 SGHTS and CDR2 YDEGEE come from the germline V gene. CDR3 nucleotide sequence: TGTGCCAGCAGCCCCCTTAGGATCCTACAAATCGACAATCAGCCCCAGCATTTT. Amino acid sequence: CASSPLRILQIDNQPQHF.

This clone came up once. The chain links TRBV28 to TRBJ1-4; D unresolved. The CDR3 covers 15 residues. The V gene lost 6 bases and the J gene lost 4 bases, with 15 bases spanning the gap. Per germline, CDR1 MDHEN and CDR2 SYDVKM. In DNA form, the CDR3 reads TGTGCCAGCAGCTCGAGTGCAGAGCATAATGAAAAACTGTTTTTT. Amino acid sequence: CASSSSAEHNEKLFF. Together with reference TRBV28 and TRBJ1-4, the CDR3 gives the full variable domain: DVKVTQSSRYLVKRTGEKVFLECVQDMDHENMFWYRQDPGLGLRLIYFSYDVKMKEKGDIPEGYSVSREKKERFSLILESASTNQTSMYLCASSSSAEHNEKLFFGSGTQLSVL.